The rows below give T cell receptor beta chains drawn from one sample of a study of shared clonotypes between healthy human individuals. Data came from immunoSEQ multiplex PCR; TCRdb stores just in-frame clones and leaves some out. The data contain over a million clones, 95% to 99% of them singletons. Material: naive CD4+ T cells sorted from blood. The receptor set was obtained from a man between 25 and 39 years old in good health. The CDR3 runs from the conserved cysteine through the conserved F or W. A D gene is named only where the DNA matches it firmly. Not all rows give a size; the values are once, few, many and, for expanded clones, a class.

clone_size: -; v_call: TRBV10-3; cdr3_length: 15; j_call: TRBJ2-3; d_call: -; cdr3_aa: CAISGTLSGTDTQYF; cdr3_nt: TGTGCCATCAGTGGGACACTTTCTGGGACAGATACGCAGTATTTT
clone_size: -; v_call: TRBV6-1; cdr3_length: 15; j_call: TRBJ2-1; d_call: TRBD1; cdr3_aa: CASSEWRQGFDEQFF; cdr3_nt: TGTGCCAGCAGTGAATGGAGACAGGGGTTCGATGAGCAGTTCTTC
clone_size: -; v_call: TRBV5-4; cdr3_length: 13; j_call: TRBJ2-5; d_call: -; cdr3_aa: CASSLGGVETQYF; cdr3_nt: TGTGCCAGCAGCTTGGGAGGGGTCGAGACCCAGTACTTC
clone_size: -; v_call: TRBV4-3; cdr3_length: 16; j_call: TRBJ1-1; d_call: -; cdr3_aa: CASSQDPQTFNTEAFF; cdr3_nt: TGCGCCAGCAGCCAAGATCCACAGACCTTTAACACTGAAGCTTTCTTT
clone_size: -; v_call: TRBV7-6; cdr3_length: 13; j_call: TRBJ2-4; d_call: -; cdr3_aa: CASSLLLAGIQYF; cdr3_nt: TGTGCCAGCAGCTTATTACTAGCTGGCATTCAGTACTTC
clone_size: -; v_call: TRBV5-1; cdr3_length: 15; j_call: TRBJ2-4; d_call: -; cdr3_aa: CASSFMDRGVGIQYF; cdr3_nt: TGCGCCAGCAGCTTTATGGATCGCGGGGTGGGCATTCAGTACTTC
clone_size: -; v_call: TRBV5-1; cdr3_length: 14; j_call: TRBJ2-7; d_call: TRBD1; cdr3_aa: CASSIPGQGHEQYF; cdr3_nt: TGCGCCAGCAGCATACCGGGACAGGGCCACGAGCAGTACTTC
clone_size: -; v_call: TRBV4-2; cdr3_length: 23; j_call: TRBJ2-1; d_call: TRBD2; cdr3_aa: CASSHAGQGILSGRLSSYNEQFF; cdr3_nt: TGTGCCAGCAGCCACGCAGGGCAGGGGATCCTTAGCGGGAGGCTAAGCTCCTACAATGAGCAGTTCTTC
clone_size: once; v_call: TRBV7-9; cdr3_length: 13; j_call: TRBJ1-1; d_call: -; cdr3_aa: CAQGGGVNTEAFF; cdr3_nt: TGTGCCCAGGGTGGAGGGGTGAACACTGAAGCTTTCTTT
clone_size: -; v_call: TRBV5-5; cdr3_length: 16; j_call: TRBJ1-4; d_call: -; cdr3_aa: CASSLATRVPNEKLFF; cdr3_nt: TGTGCCAGCAGCTTGGCGACCAGGGTACCGAATGAAAAACTGTTTTTT
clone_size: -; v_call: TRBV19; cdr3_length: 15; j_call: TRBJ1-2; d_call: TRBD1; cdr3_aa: CASSILGTAHYGYTF; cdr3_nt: TGTGCCAGTAGTATACTGGGGACAGCCCACTATGGCTACACCTTC
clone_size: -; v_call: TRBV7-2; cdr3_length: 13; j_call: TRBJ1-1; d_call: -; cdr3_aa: CASSLQENTEAFF; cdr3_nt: TGTGCCAGCAGCTTACAGGAGAACACTGAAGCTTTCTTT
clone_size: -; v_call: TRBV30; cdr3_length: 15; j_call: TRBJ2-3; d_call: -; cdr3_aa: CAWSLGSASTDTQYF; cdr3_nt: TGTGCCTGGAGCTTAGGGTCGGCTAGCACAGATACGCAGTATTTT
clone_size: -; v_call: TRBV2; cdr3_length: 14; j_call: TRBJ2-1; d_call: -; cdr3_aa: CASRLTGGDNEQFF; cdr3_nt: TGTGCCAGCAGACTAACCGGGGGAGACAATGAGCAGTTCTTC
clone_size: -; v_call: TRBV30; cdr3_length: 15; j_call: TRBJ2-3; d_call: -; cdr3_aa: CAWSVLETNLDTQYF; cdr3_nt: TGTGCCTGGAGTGTACTGGAAACCAATTTAGATACGCAGTATTTT
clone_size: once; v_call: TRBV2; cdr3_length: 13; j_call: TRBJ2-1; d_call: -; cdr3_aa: CASRSSGYNEQFF; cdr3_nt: TGTGCCAGCAGAAGTAGCGGATACAATGAGCAGTTCTTC
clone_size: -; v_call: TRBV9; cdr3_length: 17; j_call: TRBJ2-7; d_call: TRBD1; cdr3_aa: CASSVGTGRLGPYEQYF; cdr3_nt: TGTGCCAGCAGCGTAGGGACAGGAAGGTTGGGCCCCTACGAGCAGTACTTC
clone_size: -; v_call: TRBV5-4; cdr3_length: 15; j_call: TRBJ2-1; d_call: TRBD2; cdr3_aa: CASQEPGLAYNEQFF; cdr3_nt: TGTGCCAGCCAAGAACCGGGACTAGCCTACAATGAGCAGTTCTTC
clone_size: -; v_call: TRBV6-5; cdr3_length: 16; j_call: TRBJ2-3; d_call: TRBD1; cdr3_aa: CASSYSQGAGGDTQYF; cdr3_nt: TGTGCCAGCAGTTACTCACAGGGGGCAGGAGGGGATACGCAGTATTTT
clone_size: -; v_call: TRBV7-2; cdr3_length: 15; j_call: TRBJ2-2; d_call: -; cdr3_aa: CASSFVSIRGGELFF; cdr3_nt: TGTGCCAGCAGCTTTGTATCGATCCGCGGCGGGGAGCTGTTTTTT
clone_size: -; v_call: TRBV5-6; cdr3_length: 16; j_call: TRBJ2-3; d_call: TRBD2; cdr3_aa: CASSLVGSGGSGTQYF; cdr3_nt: TGTGCCAGCAGCTTGGTCGGTAGCGGGGGGTCGGGTACGCAGTATTTT
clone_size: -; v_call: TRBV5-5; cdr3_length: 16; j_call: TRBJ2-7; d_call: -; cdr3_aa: CASSVRDSQTVYEQYF; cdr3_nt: TGTGCCAGCAGCGTGCGGGACTCCCAGACCGTCTACGAGCAGTACTTC
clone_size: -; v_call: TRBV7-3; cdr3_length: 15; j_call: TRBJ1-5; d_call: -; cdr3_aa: CASSPRAQVRGPQHF; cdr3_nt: TGTGCCAGCAGCCCCCGCGCGCAGGTTCGAGGTCCCCAGCATTTT
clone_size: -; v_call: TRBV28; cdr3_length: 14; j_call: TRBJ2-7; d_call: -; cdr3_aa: CASSLGSGAYEQYF; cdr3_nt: TGTGCCAGCAGTTTAGGGAGTGGGGCCTACGAGCAGTACTTC
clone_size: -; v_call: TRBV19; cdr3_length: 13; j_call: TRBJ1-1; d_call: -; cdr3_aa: CASSPTSNTEAFF; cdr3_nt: TGTGCCAGTAGTCCCACTTCGAACACTGAAGCTTTCTTT
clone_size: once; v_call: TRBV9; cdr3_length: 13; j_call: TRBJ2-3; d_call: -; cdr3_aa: CASSPSPTDTQYF; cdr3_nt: TGTGCCAGCAGCCCGAGCCCAACAGATACGCAGTATTTT
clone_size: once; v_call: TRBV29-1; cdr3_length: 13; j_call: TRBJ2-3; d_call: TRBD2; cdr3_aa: CSAGGRRTDTQYF; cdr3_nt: TGCAGCGCGGGGGGTAGGAGGACAGATACGCAGTATTTT
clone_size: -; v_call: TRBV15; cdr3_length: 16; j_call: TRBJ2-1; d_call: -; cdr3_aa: CATSRGKAGVYNEQFF; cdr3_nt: TGTGCCACCAGCAGAGGAAAGGCAGGGGTATACAATGAGCAGTTCTTC
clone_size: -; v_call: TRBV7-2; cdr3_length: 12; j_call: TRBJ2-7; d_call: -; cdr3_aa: CASGQGPYEQYF; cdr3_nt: TGTGCCAGCGGTCAGGGACCCTACGAGCAGTACTTC
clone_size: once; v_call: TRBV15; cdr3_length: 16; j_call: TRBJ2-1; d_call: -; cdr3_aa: CATLSGDGRASNEQFF; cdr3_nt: TGTGCCACCCTCTCCGGAGACGGGAGAGCCTCCAATGAGCAGTTCTTC
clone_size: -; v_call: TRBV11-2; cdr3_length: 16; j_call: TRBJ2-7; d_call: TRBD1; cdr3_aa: CASSSMRDRAFYEQYF; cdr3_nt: TGTGCCAGCAGCTCCATGCGGGACAGGGCCTTTTACGAGCAGTACTTC
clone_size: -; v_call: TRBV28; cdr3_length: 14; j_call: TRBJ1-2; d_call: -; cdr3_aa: CASSIGTFNYGYTF; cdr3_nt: TGTGCCAGCAGTATCGGCACATTTAACTATGGCTACACCTTC
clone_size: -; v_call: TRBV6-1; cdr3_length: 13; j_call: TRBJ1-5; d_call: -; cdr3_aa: CASSPHPYQPQHF; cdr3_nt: TGTGCCAGCAGTCCGCACCCGTATCAGCCCCAGCATTTT
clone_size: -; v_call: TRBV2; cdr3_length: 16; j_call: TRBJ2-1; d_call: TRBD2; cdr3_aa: CASSEKGGRSGNEQFF; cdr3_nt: TGTGCCAGCAGTGAAAAGGGCGGGAGGTCTGGCAATGAGCAGTTCTTC
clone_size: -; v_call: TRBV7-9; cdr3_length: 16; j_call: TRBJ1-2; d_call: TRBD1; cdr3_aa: CASSSSLGQAVWGYTF; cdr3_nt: TGTGCCAGCAGCTCCTCTCTCGGACAGGCCGTCTGGGGCTACACCTTC
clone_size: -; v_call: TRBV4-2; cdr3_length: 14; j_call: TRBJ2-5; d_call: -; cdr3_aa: CASSQEGGWETQYF; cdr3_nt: TGTGCCAGCAGCCAAGAGGGTGGATGGGAGACCCAGTACTTC
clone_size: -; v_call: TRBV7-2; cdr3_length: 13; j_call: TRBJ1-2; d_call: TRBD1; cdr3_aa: CASSATGAAGYTF; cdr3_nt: TGTGCCAGCAGCGCTACAGGGGCTGCTGGCTACACCTTC
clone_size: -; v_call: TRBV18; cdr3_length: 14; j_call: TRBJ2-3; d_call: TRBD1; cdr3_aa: CASSLRDRGDTQYF; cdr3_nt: TGTGCCAGCTCACTCCGGGACAGGGGGGATACGCAGTATTTT
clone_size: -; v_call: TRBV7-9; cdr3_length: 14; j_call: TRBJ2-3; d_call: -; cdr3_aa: CASSFTGSTDTQYF; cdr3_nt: TGTGCCAGCAGCTTCACTGGATCCACAGATACGCAGTATTTT
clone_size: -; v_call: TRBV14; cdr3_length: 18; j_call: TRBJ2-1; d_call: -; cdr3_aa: CASSQGSFVAGLVNEQFF; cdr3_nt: TGTGCCAGCAGCCAAGGGTCATTTGTCGCAGGGTTGGTCAATGAGCAGTTCTTC
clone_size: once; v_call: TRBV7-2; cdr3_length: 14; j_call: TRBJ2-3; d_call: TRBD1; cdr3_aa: CASSLQGNTDTQYF; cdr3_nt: TGTGCCAGCAGTTTACAGGGGAACACAGATACGCAGTATTTT
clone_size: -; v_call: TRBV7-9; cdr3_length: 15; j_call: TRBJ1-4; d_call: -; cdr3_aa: CASSPRWATNEKLFF; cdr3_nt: TGTGCCAGCAGCCCCCGGTGGGCAACTAATGAAAAACTGTTTTTT
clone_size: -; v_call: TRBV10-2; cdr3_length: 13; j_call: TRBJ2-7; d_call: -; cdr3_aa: CASRTTGSYEQYF; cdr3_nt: TGCGCCAGCAGGACTACAGGGAGCTACGAGCAGTACTTC
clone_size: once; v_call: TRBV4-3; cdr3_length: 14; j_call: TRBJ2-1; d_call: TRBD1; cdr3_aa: CASSRLTAGGAQFF; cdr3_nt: TGCGCCAGCAGCCGTCTCACCGCAGGGGGCGCCCAGTTCTTC
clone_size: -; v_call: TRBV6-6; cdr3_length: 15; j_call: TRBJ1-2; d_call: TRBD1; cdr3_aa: CASSQRDSPYNGYTF; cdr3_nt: TGTGCCAGCAGCCAGCGGGACAGCCCCTATAATGGCTACACCTTC
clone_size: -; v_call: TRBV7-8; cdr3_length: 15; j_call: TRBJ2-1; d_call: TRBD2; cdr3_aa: CASSFSGSGYNEQFF; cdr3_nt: TGTGCCAGCAGCTTTAGCGGGAGCGGCTACAATGAGCAGTTCTTC
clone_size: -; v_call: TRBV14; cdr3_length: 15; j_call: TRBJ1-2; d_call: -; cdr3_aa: CASSQELRGYYGYTF; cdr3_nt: TGTGCCAGCAGCCAAGAGCTACGGGGATACTATGGCTACACCTTC
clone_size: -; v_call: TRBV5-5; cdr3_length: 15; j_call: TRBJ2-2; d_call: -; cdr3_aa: CASRPDSLNTGELFF; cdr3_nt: TGTGCCAGCAGGCCGGACAGTTTAAACACCGGGGAGCTGTTTTTT
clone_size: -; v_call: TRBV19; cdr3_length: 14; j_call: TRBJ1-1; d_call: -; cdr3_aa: CASTHLEIRGEAFF; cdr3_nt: TGTGCCAGTACTCATCTAGAGATCAGGGGCGAAGCTTTCTTT
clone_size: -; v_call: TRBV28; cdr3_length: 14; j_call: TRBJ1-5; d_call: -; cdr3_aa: CASSAWTSNQPQHF; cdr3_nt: TGTGCCAGCAGTGCCTGGACCAGCAATCAGCCCCAGCATTTT
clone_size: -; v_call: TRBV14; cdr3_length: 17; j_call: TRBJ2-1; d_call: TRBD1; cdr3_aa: CASSQRPGQGNYNEQFF; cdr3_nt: TGTGCCAGCAGCCAGAGGCCGGGACAGGGGAACTACAATGAGCAGTTCTTC
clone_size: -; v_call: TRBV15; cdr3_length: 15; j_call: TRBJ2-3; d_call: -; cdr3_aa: CATYSDRPSTDTQYF; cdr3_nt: TGTGCCACTTACTCAGATAGGCCAAGCACAGATACGCAGTATTTT
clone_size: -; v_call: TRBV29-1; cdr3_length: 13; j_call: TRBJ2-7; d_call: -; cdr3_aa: CSVEKGIGYEQYF; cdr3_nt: TGCAGCGTTGAAAAGGGAATTGGGTACGAGCAGTACTTC
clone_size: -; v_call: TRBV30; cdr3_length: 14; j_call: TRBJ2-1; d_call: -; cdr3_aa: CAWEPGISYNEQFF; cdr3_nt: TGTGCCTGGGAACCCGGGATTTCCTACAATGAGCAGTTCTTC
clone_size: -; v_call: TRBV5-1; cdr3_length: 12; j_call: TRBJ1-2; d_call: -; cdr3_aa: CASSLNSGAHTF; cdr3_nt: TGCGCCAGCAGCTTGAATAGCGGGGCCCACACCTTC
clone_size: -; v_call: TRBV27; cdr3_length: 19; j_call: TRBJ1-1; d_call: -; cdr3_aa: CASSLFSPGAAGSWTEAFF; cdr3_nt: TGTGCCAGCAGTTTATTTAGTCCCGGGGCTGCCGGATCGTGGACTGAAGCTTTCTTT